This T cell receptor (beta chain) is drawn from a study of blood T cell repertoires in COVID-19. Germline V gene lookup returns CDR1 LNHNV and CDR2 YYDKDF (reference sequence). The CDR3 runs 16 residues. The germline V and J ends were trimmed by 5 bases and 7 bases, with 21 bases remaining between them. Assay used: immunoSEQ multiplex PCR; TCRdb lists only in-frame clones, some missing. The sample shows about 240,000 clones, 80% to 90% of them seen only once. This TCR was sampled from a woman over 75 with COVID-19, enrolled during active disease. Sequenced material: peripheral blood. This chain links TRBV15 with TRBJ2-1, with D possibly matching TRBD2 (5 bases). The DNA for the CDR3 is TGTGCCACCAGCGGATCCTTTGGGGTAGGCGGGAATGAGCAGTTCTTC. Translation: CATSGSFGVGGNEQFF.